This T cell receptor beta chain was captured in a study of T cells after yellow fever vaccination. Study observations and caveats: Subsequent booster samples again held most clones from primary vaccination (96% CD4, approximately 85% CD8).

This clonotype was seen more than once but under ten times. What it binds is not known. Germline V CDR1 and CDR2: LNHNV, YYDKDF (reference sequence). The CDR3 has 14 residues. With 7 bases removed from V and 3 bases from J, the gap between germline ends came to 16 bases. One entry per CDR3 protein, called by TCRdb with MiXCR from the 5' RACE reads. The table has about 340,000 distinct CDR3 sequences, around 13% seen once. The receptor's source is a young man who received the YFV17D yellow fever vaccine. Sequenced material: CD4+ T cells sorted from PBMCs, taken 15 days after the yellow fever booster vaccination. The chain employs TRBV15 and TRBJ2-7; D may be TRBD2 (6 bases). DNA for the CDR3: TGTGCCACCAAACTAGCTCCGGAGGTCTACGAGCAGTACTTC. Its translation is CATKLAPEVYEQYF.